These T cell receptor beta chains were read from a single sample in a study of siplizumab effects on memory and regulatory T cells. Measured with immunoSEQ multiplex PCR; TCRdb has only the in-frame clones, and not every one. The table has tens of thousands of clones, 75% to 95% seen once. The sample taken for sequencing was CD8+ T cells sorted from blood. The receptors were gathered from a human donor in good health. Both conserved end residues are part of each CDR3. The order of the fields is CDR3 protein, CDR3 DNA, D gene, V gene, J gene, clone size. The D gene is left open where the match is weak. A row's size may be missing; if present it is once, few, many or a size class.

cdr3_aa: CASSIDETYEQYF; cdr3_nt: TGTGCCAGCAGCATAGACGAGACCTACGAGCAGTACTTC; d_call: -; v_call: TRBV6-6; j_call: TRBJ2-7; clone_size: -
cdr3_aa: CASTWANTEAFF; cdr3_nt: TGTGCCAGCACTTGGGCAAACACTGAAGCTTTCTTT; d_call: -; v_call: TRBV6-1; j_call: TRBJ1-1; clone_size: -
cdr3_aa: CASSVRHNEQFF; cdr3_nt: TGTGCCAGCAGCGTCCGACACAATGAGCAGTTCTTC; d_call: -; v_call: TRBV9; j_call: TRBJ2-1; clone_size: -
cdr3_aa: CASSRDLGLAKNIQYF; cdr3_nt: TGTGCCAGCAGTCGGGACTTGGGTCTAGCCAAAAACATTCAGTACTTC; d_call: -; v_call: TRBV27; j_call: TRBJ2-4; clone_size: -
cdr3_aa: CASSQGGSSTGELFF; cdr3_nt: TGTGCCAGCAGCCAGGGCGGGAGCAGTACCGGGGAGCTGTTTTTT; d_call: TRBD2; v_call: TRBV7-9; j_call: TRBJ2-2; clone_size: -
cdr3_aa: CASSPSSGEGSGNTIYF; cdr3_nt: TGTGCCAGCAGCCCTTCATCGGGGGAAGGCTCTGGAAACACCATATATTTT; d_call: -; v_call: TRBV27; j_call: TRBJ1-3; clone_size: -
cdr3_aa: CASSTRTGDEKLFF; cdr3_nt: TGCGCCAGCAGCACCAGGACAGGGGATGAAAAACTGTTTTTT; d_call: TRBD1; v_call: TRBV4-1; j_call: TRBJ1-4; clone_size: -
cdr3_aa: CASSSSPGQDYHGYTF; cdr3_nt: TGCGCCAGCAGCTCATCTCCGGGACAGGATTATCATGGCTACACCTTC; d_call: TRBD1; v_call: TRBV5-1; j_call: TRBJ1-2; clone_size: -
cdr3_aa: CASSLVETEQYF; cdr3_nt: TGTGCCAGCAGCTTAGTGGAAACCGAGCAGTACTTC; d_call: -; v_call: TRBV7-9; j_call: TRBJ2-7; clone_size: few
cdr3_aa: CASSSNSYNSPLHF; cdr3_nt: TGTGCCAGTAGTTCGAACTCCTATAATTCACCCCTCCACTTT; d_call: -; v_call: TRBV19; j_call: TRBJ1-6; clone_size: -